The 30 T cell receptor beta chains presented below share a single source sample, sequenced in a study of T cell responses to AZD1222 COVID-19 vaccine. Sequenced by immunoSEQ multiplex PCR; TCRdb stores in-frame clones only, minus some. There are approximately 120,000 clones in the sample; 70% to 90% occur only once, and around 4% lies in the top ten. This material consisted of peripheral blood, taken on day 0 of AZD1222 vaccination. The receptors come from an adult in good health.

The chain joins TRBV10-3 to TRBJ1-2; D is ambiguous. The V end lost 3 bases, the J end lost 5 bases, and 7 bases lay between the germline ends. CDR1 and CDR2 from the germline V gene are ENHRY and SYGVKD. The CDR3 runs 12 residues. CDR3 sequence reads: CAISDGNYGYTF. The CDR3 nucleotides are TGTGCCATCAGTGACGGGAATTATGGCTACACCTTC.

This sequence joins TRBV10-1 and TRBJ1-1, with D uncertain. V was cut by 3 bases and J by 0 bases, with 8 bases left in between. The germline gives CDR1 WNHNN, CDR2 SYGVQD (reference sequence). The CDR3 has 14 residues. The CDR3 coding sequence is TGCGCCAGCAGTGATTCGGGTTTGAACACTGAAGCTTTCTTT. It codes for CASSDSGLNTEAFF.

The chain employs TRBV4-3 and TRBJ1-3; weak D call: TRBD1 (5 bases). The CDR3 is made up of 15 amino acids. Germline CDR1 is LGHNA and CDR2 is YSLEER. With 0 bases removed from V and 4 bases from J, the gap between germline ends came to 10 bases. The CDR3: CASSQEGAGGNTIYF. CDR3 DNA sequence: TGCGCCAGCAGCCAAGAAGGGGCGGGAGGAAACACCATATATTTT.

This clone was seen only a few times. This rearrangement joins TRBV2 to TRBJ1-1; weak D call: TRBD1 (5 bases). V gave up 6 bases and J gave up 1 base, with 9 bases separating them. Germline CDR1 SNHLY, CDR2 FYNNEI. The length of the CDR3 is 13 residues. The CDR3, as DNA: TGTGCCAGCAGCTTCGGGGCGAACACTGAAGCTTTCTTT. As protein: CASSFGANTEAFF.

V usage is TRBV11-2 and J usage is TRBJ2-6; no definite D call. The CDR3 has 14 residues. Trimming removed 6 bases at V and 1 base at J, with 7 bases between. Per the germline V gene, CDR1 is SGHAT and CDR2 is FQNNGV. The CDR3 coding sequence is TGTGCCAGCAGTTCCAGATCTGGGGCCAACGTCCTGACTTTC. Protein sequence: CASSSRSGANVLTF.

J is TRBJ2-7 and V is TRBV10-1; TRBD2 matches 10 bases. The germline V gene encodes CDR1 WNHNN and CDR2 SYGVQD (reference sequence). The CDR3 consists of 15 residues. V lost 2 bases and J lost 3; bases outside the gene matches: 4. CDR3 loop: CASSEASGGLYEQYF. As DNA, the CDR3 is TGCGCCAGCAGTGAGGCTAGCGGGGGCCTCTACGAGCAGTACTTC.

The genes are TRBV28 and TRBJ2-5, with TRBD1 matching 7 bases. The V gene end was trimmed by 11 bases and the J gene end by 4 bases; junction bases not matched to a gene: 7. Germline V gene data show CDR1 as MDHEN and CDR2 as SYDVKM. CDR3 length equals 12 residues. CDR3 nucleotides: TGTGCCGCCACAGGGGTGGGAGAGACCCAGTACTTC. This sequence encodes CAATGVGETQYF.

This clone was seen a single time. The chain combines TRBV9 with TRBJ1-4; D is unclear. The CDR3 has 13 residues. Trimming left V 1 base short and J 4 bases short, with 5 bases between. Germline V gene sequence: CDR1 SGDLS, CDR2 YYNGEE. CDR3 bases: TGTGCCAGCAGCGTATTGGATAATGAAAAACTGTTTTTT. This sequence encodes CASSVLDNEKLFF.

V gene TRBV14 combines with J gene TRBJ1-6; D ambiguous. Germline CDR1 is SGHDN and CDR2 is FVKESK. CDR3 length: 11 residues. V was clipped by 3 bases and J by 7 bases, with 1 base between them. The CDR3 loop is CASSQNSPLHF. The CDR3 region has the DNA TGTGCCAGCAGCCAGAATTCACCCCTCCACTTT.

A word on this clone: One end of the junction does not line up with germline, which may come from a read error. The CDR3 reads CARSHVGLCRAF. The CDR3 nucleotides are TGTGCCAGAAGCCATGTTGGGTTATGTAGAGCCTTC. The chain links TRBV5-3 to TRBJ1-2; no definite D call. TRBV5-3 is annotated as an ORF whose role is uncertain. CDR3 size: 12 residues.

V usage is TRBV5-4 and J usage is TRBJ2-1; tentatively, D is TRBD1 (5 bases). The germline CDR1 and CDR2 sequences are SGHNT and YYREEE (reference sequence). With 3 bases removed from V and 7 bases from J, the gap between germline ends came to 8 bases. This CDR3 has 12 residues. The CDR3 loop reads CASSWGLNEQFF. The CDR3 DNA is TGTGCCAGCAGCTGGGGCTTAAATGAGCAGTTCTTC.

In DNA form, the CDR3 reads TGTGCCAGTAGTCCGCATCAAGGAAACACCATATATTTT. Translated: CASSPHQGNTIYF. The genes are TRBV19 and TRBJ1-3, with D unresolved. Germline loops: CDR1 LNHDA, CDR2 SQIVND (reference sequence). The CDR3 has 13 amino acids. V was cut by 5 bases and J by 4 bases, with 9 bases left in between.

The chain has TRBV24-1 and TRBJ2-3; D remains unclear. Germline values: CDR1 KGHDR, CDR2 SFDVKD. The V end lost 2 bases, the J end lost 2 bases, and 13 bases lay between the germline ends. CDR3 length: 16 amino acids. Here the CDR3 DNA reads TGTGCCACCAGTGATTCATCCCAGATATTCACAGATACGCAGTATTTT. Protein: CATSDSSQIFTDTQYF.

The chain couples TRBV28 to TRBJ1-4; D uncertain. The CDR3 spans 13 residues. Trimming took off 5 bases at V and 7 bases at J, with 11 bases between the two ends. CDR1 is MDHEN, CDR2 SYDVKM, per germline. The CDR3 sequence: CASSPEEGEKLFF. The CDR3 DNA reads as TGTGCCAGCAGTCCAGAGGAGGGTGAAAAACTGTTTTTT. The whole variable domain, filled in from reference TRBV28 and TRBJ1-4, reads DVKVTQSSRYLVKRTGEKVFLECVQDMDHENMFWYRQDPGLGLRLIYFSYDVKMKEKGDIPEGYSVSREKKERFSLILESASTNQTSMYLCASSPEEGEKLFFGSGTQLSVL.

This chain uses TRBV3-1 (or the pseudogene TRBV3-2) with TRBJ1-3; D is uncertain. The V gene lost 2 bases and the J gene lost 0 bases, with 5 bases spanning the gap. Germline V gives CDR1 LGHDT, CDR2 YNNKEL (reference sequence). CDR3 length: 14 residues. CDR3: CASSQRGSGNTIYF. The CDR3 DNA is TGTGCCAGCAGCCAACGTGGCTCTGGAAACACCATATATTTT.

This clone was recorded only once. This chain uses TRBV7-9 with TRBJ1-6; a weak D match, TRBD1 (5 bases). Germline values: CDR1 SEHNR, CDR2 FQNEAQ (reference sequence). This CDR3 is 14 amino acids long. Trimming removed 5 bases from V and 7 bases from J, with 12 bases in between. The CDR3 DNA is TGTGCCAGCAGCGGAGAGGGGCCAAATTCACCCCTCCACTTT. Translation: CASSGEGPNSPLHF.

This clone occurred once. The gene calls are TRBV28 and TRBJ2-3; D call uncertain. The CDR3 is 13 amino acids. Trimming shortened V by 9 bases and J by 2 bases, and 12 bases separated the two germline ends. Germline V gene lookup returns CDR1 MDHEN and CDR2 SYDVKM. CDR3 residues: CASADGLTDTQYF. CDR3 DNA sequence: TGTGCCAGTGCTGACGGGCTCACAGATACGCAGTATTTT.

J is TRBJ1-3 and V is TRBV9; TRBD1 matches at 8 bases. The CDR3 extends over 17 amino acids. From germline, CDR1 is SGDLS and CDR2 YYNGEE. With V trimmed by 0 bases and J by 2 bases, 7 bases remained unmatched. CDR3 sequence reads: CASSVGTGSKAGNTIYF. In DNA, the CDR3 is TGTGCCAGCAGCGTAGGGACAGGGTCCAAGGCTGGAAACACCATATATTTT.

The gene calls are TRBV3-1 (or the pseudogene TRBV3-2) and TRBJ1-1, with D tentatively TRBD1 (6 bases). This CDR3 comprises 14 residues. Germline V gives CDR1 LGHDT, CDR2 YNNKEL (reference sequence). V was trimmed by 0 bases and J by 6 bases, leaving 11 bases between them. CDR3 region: CASSQDIGGPEAFF. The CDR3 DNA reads TGTGCCAGCAGCCAAGATATAGGGGGTCCTGAAGCTTTCTTT.

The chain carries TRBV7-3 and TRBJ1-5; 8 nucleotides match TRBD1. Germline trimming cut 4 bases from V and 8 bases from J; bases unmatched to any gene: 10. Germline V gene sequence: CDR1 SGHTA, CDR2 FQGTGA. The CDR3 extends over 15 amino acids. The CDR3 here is CASSSSGTGAEPQHF. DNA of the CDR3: TGTGCCAGCAGCTCATCGGGGACAGGTGCGGAGCCCCAGCATTTT.

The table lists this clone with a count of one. The CDR3 DNA sequence: TGTGCCAGCAGCTTAGGGCGGGGGTCGGATGGCTACACCTTC. Protein product: CASSLGRGSDGYTF. The chain combines TRBV13 with TRBJ1-2; possibly TRBD1 for D (5 bases). Germline lookup yields CDR1 PRHDT and CDR2 FYEKMQ (reference sequence). CDR3 length: 14 residues. V lost 0 bases and J 6 bases, leaving 11 bases between the germline ends.

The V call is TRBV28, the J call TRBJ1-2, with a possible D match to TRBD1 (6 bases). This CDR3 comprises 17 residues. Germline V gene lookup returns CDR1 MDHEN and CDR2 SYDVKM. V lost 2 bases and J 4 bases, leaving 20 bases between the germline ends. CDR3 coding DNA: TGTGCCAGCAGTTTAACCGATCGGGGGCGTTACGGCTATGGCTACACCTTC. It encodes CASSLTDRGRYGYGYTF.

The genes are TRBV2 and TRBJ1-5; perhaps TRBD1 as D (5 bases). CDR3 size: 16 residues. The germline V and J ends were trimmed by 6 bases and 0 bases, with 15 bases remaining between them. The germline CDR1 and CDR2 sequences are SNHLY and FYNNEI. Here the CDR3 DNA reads TGTGCCAGCAGGAGAGGGGCAGGTGATAGCAATCAGCCCCAGCATTTT. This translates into CASRRGAGDSNQPQHF.

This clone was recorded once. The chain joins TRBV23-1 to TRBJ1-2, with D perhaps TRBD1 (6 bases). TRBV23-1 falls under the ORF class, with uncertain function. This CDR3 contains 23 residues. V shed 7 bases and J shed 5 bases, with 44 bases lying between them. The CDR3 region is CASKTRGPLWVFGRAPLGYGYTF. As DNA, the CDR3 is TGCGCCAGCAAAACCCGGGGGCCTCTTTGGGTTTTCGGCAGGGCGCCCTTGGGGTATGGCTACACCTTC.

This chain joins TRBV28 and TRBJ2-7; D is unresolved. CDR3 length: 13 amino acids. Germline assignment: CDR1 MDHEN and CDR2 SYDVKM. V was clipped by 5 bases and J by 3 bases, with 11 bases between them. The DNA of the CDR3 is TGTGCCAGCAGTGGTCACATAAGCTACGAGCAGTACTTC. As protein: CASSGHISYEQYF.

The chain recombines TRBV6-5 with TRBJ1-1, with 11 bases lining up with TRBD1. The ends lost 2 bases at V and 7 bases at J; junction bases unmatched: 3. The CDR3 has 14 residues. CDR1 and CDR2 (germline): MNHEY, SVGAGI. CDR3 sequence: CASSYGQGANEAFF. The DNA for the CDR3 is TGTGCCAGCAGTTACGGACAGGGGGCGAATGAAGCTTTCTTT.

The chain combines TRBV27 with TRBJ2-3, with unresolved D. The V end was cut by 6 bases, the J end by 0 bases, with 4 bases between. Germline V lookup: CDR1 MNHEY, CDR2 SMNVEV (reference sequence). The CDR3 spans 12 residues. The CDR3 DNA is TGTGCCAGCAGGAAGAGCACAGATACGCAGTATTTT. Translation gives CASRKSTDTQYF.

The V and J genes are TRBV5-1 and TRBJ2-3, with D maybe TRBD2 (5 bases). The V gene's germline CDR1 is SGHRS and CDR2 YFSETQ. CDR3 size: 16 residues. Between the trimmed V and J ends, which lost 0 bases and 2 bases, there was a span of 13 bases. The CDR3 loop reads CASSLGSSDPTDTQYF. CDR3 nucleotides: TGCGCCAGCAGCTTGGGGAGTAGCGACCCCACAGATACGCAGTATTTT.

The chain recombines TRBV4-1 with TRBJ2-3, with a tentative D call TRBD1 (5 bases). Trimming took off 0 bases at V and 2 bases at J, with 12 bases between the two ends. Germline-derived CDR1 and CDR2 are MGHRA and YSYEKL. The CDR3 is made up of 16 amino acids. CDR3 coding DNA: TGCGCCAGCAGCCAAGAAACACAGGCTTCCACAGATACGCAGTATTTT. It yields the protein CASSQETQASTDTQYF.

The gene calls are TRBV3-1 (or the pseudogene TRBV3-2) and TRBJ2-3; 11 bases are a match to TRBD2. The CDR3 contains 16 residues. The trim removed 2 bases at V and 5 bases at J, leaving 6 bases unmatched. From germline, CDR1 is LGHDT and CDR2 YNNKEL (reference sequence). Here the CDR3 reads CASSQRLAGNQDTQYF. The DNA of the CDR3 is TGTGCCAGCAGCCAACGACTAGCGGGGAACCAAGATACGCAGTATTTT.